In this sample, the clone carrying this T cell receptor beta chain turned up once. Germline assignment: CDR1 MNHEY and CDR2 SMNVEV (reference sequence). V dropped 2 bases and J dropped 0 bases, with 5 bases sitting between them. The CDR3 contains 14 residues. This record comes from a study of blood T cell repertoires in COVID-19. Background on the study: COVID-19 samples, acute and convalescent, were from the United States, Italy and Spain.

As originally analysed: By means of reference gene primer amplification, nucleated cell counts were estimated. The protocol was immunoSEQ multiplex PCR, while the TCRdb copy is restricted to in-frame clones and leaves out a portion. V and J calls and clone size are given by that table; D and trimming were obtained from the DNA. This sample has around 30,000 clones, with over 75% found just once. Material for sequencing was peripheral blood. This TCR was sampled from a woman aged 60-70 years with active COVID-19. The J gene is TRBJ2-1, the V gene TRBV27; no definite D call. The CDR3 DNA reads as TGTGCCAGCAGTTTACAGCGCTCCTACAATGAGCAGTTCTTC. Translating gives CASSLQRSYNEQFF.